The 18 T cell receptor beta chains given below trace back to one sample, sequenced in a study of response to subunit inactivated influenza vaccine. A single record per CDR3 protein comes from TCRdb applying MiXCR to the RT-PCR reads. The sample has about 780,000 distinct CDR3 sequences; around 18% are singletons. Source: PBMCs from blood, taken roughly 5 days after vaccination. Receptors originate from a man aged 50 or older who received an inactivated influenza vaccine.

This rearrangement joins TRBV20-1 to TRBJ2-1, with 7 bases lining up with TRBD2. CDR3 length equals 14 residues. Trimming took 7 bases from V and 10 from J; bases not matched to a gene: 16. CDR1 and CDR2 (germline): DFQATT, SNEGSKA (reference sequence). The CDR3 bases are TGCAGTGTATCACGGGGGAGGGCCTCGGGGGAGCAGTTCTTC. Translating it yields CSVSRGRASGEQFF.

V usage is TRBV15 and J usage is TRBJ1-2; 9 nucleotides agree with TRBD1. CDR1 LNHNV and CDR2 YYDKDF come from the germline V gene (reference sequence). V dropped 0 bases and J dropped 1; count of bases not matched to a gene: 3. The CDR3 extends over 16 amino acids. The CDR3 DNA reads TGTGCCACCAGCAGAGATAGGACAGGGGATAACTATGGCTACACCTTC. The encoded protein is CATSRDRTGDNYGYTF.

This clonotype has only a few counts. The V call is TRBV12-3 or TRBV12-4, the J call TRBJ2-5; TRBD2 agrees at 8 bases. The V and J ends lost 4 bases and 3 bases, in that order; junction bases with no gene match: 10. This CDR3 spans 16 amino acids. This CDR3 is CASSYGNRLAKETQYF. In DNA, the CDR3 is TGTGCCAGCAGTTACGGCAACCGACTAGCGAAAGAGACCCAGTACTTC.

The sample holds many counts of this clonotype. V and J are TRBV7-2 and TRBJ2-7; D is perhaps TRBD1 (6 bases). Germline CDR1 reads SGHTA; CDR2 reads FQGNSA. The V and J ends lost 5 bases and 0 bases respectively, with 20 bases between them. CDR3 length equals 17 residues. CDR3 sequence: CASSPVGTGQSSYEQYF. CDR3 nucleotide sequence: TGTGCCAGCAGCCCCGTCGGGACGGGACAAAGCTCCTACGAGCAGTACTTC. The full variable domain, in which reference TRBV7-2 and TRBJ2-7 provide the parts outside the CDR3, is GAGVSQSPSNKVTEKGKDVELRCDPISGHTALYWYRQSLGQGLEFLIYFQGNSAPDKSGLPSDRFSAERTGGSVSTLTIQRTQQEDSAVYLCASSPVGTGQSSYEQYFGPGTRLTVT.

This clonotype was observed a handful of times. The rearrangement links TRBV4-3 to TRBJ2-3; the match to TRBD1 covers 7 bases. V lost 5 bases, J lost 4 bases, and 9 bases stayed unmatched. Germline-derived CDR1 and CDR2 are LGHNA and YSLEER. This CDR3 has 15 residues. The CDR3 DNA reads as TGCGCCAGCAGCACGGGACAGACTCTTGCAGATACGCAGTATTTT. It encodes CASSTGQTLADTQYF.

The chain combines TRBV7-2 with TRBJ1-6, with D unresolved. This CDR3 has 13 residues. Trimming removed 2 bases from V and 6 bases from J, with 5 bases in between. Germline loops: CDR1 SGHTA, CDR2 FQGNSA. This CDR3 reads CASSLKSNSPLHF. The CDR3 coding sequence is TGTGCCAGCAGCTTAAAATCTAATTCACCCCTCCACTTT. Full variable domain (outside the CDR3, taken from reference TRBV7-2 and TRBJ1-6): GAGVSQSPSNKVTEKGKDVELRCDPISGHTALYWYRQSLGQGLEFLIYFQGNSAPDKSGLPSDRFSAERTGGSVSTLTIQRTQQEDSAVYLCASSLKSNSPLHFGNGTRLTVT.

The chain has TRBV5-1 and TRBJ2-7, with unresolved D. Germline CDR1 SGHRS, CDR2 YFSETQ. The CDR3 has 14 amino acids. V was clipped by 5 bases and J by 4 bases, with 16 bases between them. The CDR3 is CASRTDGSLYEQYF. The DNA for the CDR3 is TGCGCCAGCAGGACGGACGGATCTCTGTACGAGCAGTACTTC. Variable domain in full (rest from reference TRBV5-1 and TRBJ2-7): KAGVTQTPRYLIKTRGQQVTLSCSPISGHRSVSWYQQTPGQGLQFLFEYFSETQRNKGNFPGRFSGRQFSNSRSEMNVSTLELGDSALYLCASRTDGSLYEQYFGPGTRLTVT.

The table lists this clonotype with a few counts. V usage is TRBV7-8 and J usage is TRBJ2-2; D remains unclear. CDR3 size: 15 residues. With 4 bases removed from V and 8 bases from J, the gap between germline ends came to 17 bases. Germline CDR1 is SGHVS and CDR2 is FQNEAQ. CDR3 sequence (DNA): TGTGCCAGCAGCTCCGGCTCTCCCCCAGAAGGGGAGCTGTTTTTT. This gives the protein CASSSGSPPEGELFF.

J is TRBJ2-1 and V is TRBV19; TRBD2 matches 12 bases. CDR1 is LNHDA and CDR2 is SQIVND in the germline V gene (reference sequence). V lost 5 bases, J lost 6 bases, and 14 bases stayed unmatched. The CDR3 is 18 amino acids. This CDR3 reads CASSPQRTSGNSGNEQFF. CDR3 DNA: TGTGCCAGTAGTCCCCAACGGACTAGCGGGAACTCGGGCAATGAGCAGTTCTTC.

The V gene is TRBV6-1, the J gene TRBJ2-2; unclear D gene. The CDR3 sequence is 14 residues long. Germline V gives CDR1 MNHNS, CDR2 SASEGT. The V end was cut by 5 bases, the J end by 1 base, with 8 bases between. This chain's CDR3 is CASSPQRNTGELFF. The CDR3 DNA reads TGTGCCAGCAGTCCTCAGCGGAACACCGGGGAGCTGTTTTTT.

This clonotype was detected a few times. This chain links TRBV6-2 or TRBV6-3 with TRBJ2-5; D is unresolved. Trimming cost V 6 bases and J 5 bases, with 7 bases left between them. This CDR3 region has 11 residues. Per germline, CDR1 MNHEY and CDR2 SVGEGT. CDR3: CASSPAETQYF. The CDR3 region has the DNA TGTGCCAGCAGCCCCGCGGAGACCCAGTACTTC.

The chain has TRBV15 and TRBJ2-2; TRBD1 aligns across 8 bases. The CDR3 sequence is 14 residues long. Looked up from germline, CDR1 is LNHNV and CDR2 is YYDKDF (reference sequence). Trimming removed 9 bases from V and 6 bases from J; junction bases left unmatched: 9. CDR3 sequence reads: CATGPGGAPGELFF. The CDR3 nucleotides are TGTGCCACGGGCCCAGGGGGCGCACCCGGGGAGCTGTTTTTT.

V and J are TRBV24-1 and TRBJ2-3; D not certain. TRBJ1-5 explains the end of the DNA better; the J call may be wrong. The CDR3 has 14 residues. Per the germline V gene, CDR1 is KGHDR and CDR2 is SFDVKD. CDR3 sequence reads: CATSERGSRDTQHF. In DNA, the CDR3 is TGTGCCACCAGTGAACGAGGGAGCCGGGATACGCAGCATTTT.

The CDR3 sequence: CASSLATGVSYNEQFF. Here the CDR3 DNA reads TGTGCCAGCAGCTTGGCCACAGGGGTATCCTACAATGAGCAGTTCTTC. This chain connects TRBV7-7 to TRBJ2-1, with 7 bases aligning to TRBD1. The V segment lost 3 bases and the J segment 1 base; nucleotides outside the gene matches: 6. Germline-derived CDR1 and CDR2 are SSHAT and FNYEAQ (reference sequence). The CDR3 sequence is 16 residues long.

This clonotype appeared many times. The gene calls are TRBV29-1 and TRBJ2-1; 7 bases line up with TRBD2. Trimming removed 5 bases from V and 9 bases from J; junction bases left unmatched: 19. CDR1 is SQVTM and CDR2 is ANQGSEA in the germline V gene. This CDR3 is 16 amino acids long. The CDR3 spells CSVSLGGRGPAGEQFF. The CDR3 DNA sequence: TGCAGCGTTTCTCTTGGTGGGAGGGGACCAGCGGGTGAGCAGTTCTTC.

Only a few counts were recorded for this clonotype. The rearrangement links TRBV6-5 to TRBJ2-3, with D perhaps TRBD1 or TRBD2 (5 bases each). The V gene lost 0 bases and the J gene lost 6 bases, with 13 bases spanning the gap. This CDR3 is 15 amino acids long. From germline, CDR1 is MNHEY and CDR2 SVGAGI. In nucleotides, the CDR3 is TGTGCCAGCAGTTACTCGTCGGGACCGGCCGATACGCAGTATTTT. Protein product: CASSYSSGPADTQYF.

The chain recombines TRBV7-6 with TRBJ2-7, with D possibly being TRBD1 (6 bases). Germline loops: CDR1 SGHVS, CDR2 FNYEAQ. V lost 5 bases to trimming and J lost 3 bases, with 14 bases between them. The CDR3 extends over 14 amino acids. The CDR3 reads CASSRTGQFYEQYF. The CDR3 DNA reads TGTGCCAGCAGCCGAACTGGACAGTTCTACGAGCAGTACTTC.

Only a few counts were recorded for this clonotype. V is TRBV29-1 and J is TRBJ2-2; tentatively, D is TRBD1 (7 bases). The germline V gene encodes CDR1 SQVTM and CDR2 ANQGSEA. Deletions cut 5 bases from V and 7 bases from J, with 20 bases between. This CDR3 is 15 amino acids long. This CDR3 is CSVKTGDSRVGELFF. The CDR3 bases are TGCAGCGTTAAAACGGGGGACAGCCGGGTCGGGGAGCTGTTTTTT.